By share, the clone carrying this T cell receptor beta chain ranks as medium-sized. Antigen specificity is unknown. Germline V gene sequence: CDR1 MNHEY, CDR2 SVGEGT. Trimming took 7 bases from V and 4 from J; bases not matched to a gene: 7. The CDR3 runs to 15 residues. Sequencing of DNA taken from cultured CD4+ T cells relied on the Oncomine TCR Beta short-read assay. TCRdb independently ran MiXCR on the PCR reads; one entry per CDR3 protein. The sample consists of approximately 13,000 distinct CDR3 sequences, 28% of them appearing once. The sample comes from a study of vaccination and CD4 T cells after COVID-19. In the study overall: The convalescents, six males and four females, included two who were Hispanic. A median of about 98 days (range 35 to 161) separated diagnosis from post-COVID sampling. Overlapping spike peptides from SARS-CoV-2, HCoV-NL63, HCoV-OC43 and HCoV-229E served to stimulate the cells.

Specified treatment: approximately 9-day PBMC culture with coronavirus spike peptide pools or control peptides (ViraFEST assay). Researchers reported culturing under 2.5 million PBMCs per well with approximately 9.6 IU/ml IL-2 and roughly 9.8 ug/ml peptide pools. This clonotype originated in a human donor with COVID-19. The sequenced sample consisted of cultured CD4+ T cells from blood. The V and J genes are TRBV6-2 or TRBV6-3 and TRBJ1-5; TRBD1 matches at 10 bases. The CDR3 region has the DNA TGTGCCAGCATGGGAGGGGGACAGGGGAATCAGCCCCAGCATTTT. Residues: CASMGGGQGNQPQHF.